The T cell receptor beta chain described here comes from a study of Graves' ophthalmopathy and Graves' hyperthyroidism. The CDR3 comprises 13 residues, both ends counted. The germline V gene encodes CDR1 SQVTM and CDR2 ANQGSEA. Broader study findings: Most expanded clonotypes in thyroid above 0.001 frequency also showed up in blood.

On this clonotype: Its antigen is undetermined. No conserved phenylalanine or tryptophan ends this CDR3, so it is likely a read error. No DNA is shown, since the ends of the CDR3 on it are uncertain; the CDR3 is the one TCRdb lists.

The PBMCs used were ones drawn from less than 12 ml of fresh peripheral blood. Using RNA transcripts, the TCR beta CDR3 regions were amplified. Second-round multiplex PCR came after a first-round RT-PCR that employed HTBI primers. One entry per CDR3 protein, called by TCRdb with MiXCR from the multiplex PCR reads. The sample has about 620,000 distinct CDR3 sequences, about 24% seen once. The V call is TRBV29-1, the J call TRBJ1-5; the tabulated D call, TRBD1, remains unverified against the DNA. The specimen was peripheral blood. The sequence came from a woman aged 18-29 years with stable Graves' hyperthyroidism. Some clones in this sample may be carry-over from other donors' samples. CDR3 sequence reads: CSVELSGNQPQQL.